A single sample gave rise to the 29 T cell receptor beta chains below, sequenced in a study of T-cell memory formation after mild COVID-19. One entry per CDR3 protein results from TCRdb running MiXCR on the 5' RACE reads. The top ten clones hold roughly a fifth of a sample with some 320,000 distinct CDR3 sequences, roughly 13% of them seen once. Sample: PBMCs or a T cell subset sorted from them (not recorded which). Receptors originate from a man in his late teens or twenties who had mild COVID-19 (a few samples of this study predate the infection). Cell type and time point are not known.

This clonotype has a handful of counts. The V and J genes are TRBV7-2 and TRBJ2-5, with TRBD1 identical over 7 bases. The CDR3 length is 13 residues. The V gene end was trimmed by 5 bases and the J gene end by 5 bases; junction bases not matched to a gene: 5. Per germline, CDR1 SGHTA and CDR2 FQGNSA. In DNA form, the CDR3 reads TGTGCCAGCAGCCCCTCGACAGGGGAGACCCAGTACTTC. Amino acid sequence: CASSPSTGETQYF.

This clonotype was seen a few times. The chain is built from TRBV5-1 and TRBJ1-5; no reliable D call. The CDR3 has 14 amino acids. Germline CDR1 and CDR2: SGHRS and YFSETQ. V lost 4 bases and J lost 6, with 14 bases in between. The chain's CDR3 is CASSPFGSAQPQHF. Here the CDR3 DNA reads TGCGCCAGCAGCCCCTTCGGGTCCGCTCAGCCCCAGCATTTT. Full variable domain (outside the CDR3, taken from reference TRBV5-1 and TRBJ1-5): KAGVTQTPRYLIKTRGQQVTLSCSPISGHRSVSWYQQTPGQGLQFLFEYFSETQRNKGNFPGRFSGRQFSNSRSEMNVSTLELGDSALYLCASSPFGSAQPQHFGDGTRLSIL.

This clonotype was observed a few times. The chain employs TRBV4-2 and TRBJ2-2, with a possible D match to TRBD2 (5 bases). Looked up from germline, CDR1 is LGHNA and CDR2 is YNFKEQ. Trimming cost V 5 bases and J 2 bases, with 12 bases left between them. The CDR3 is 15 residues long. CDR3 bases: TGTGCCAGCAGCTCTAACCGGGGAAACACCGGGGAGCTGTTTTTT. Its protein is CASSSNRGNTGELFF.

This chain uses TRBV4-3 with TRBJ1-4; perhaps TRBD1 as D (5 bases). Germline-derived CDR1 and CDR2 are LGHNA and YSLEER. V shed 4 bases and J shed 0 bases, with 12 bases lying between them. CDR3 length: 16 amino acids. Here the CDR3 DNA reads TGCGCCAGCAGCCGGGGACGTATTGCAACTAATGAAAAACTGTTTTTT. It yields the protein CASSRGRIATNEKLFF.

The chain employs TRBV10-3 and TRBJ2-1; TRBD1 matches at 7 bases. Germline V lookup: CDR1 ENHRY, CDR2 SYGVKD. This CDR3 has 14 amino acids. V was pared by 9 bases and J by 2 bases, with 7 bases of the junction left unmatched. The CDR3 DNA is TGTGCCATACGGACAGGAACAACCTACAATGAGCAGTTCTTC. This translates into CAIRTGTTYNEQFF.

The chain combines TRBV4-2 with TRBJ1-5; maybe TRBD1 (5 bases). There are 14 residues in the CDR3. Germline CDR1 reads LGHNA; CDR2 reads YNFKEQ. V shed 1 base and J shed 11 bases, with 15 bases lying between them. The CDR3 nucleotides read TGTGCCAGCAGCCAAGTTGGGGGGAGGTGGTCCCAGCATTTT. The encoded protein is CASSQVGGRWSQHF.

This clonotype was detected only a few times. In nucleotides, the CDR3 is TGTGCCAGCAGCCCACTACTCGGCAATCAGCCCCAGCATTTT. Translation: CASSPLLGNQPQHF. The chain employs TRBV12-3 or TRBV12-4 and TRBJ1-5; no reliable D call. CDR3 length: 14 amino acids. V was cut by 6 bases and J by 2 bases, with 11 bases left in between.

V is TRBV6-2 or TRBV6-3 and J is TRBJ1-4, with D hard to call. Germline CDR1 is MNHEY and CDR2 is SVGEGT. This CDR3 contains 12 residues. The ends were cut back, 0 bases at V and 8 bases at J, with 4 bases in the middle. Here the CDR3 DNA reads TGTGCCAGCAGTTACTCGAAAGAAAAACTGTTTTTT. This encodes CASSYSKEKLFF.

Only a few counts were recorded for this clonotype. V and J are TRBV7-3 and TRBJ2-3; D remains ambiguous. Between the trimmed V and J ends, which lost 5 bases and 0 bases, there was a span of 6 bases. The germline V gene encodes CDR1 SGHTA and CDR2 FQGTGA. CDR3 size: 13 residues. The CDR3: CASSSSSTDTQYF. CDR3 bases: TGTGCCAGCAGCAGCTCTAGCACAGATACGCAGTATTTT.

This clonotype appeared a few times. The J gene is TRBJ1-6, the V gene TRBV3-1; D gene uncertain. The CDR3 runs 14 residues. Germline loops: CDR1 LGHDT, CDR2 YNNKEL (reference sequence). The V and J ends lost 6 bases and 2 bases respectively, with 8 bases between them. CDR3 amino acids: CASRPQAYNSPLHF. The CDR3 DNA sequence: TGTGCCAGCAGGCCCCAGGCCTATAATTCACCCCTCCACTTT.

There are a few counts of this clonotype. The genes are TRBV7-2 and TRBJ2-5, with D hard to call. This CDR3 region has 13 residues. V dropped 5 bases and J dropped 2 bases, with 9 bases sitting between them. CDR1 is SGHTA, CDR2 FQGNSA, per germline. CDR3 nucleotides: TGTGCCAGCAGCCAAAGTCGACAAGAGACCCAGTACTTC. This sequence encodes CASSQSRQETQYF.

This clonotype was observed a handful of times. The V call is TRBV9, the J call TRBJ1-6; 10 nucleotides agree with TRBD1. The CDR3 has 16 residues. The trim removed 0 bases at V and 8 bases at J, leaving 5 bases unmatched. Germline CDR1 and CDR2: SGDLS and YYNGEE. Written as DNA, the CDR3 is TGTGCCAGCAGCGTAGGGGGGACAGGGGTGGATTCACCCCTCCACTTT. Translated: CASSVGGTGVDSPLHF.

There are a few counts of this clonotype. This chain joins TRBV2 and TRBJ2-2; 9 bases agree with TRBD2. The CDR3 sequence is 13 residues long. Trimming took 6 bases from V and 4 from J; bases not matched to a gene: 0. CDR1 SNHLY and CDR2 FYNNEI come from the germline V gene. The CDR3 reads CASRRGGTGELFF. CDR3 DNA: TGTGCCAGCAGGCGGGGGGGCACCGGGGAGCTGTTTTTT.

This clonotype was detected ten times or more. The chain has TRBV7-2 and TRBJ1-2; D ambiguous. Trimming left V 1 base short and J 7 bases short, with 7 bases between. Germline V CDR1 and CDR2: SGHTA, FQGNSA. The CDR3 has 12 residues. The CDR3, as DNA: TGTGCCAGCAGCTTAGATCTCCCTGGCTACACCTTC. It is translated as CASSLDLPGYTF.

This clonotype occurred many times. The chain recombines TRBV7-2 with TRBJ2-7; D is possibly TRBD1 (6 bases). This CDR3 region has 14 residues. Germline values: CDR1 SGHTA, CDR2 FQGNSA. Trimming left V 0 bases short and J 3 bases short, with 9 bases between. CDR3 amino acids: CASSLAGQFYEQYF. CDR3 DNA: TGTGCCAGCAGCTTAGCTGGACAGTTCTACGAGCAGTACTTC.

The DNA for the CDR3 is TGTGCCAGCATAGACCCCCGGGGGTACCAAGAGACCCAGTACTTC. Protein: CASIDPRGYQETQYF. The chain combines TRBV25-1 with TRBJ2-5; a weak D match, TRBD2 (6 bases). This CDR3 has 15 residues. Trimming removed 7 bases from V and 0 bases from J, with 15 bases in between. Germline V CDR1 and CDR2: MGHDK, SYGVNS. The full variable domain, its missing parts supplied by reference TRBV25-1 and TRBJ2-5, is EADIYQTPRYLVIGTGKKITLECSQTMGHDKMYWYQQDPGMELHLIHYSYGVNSTEKGDLSSESTVSRIRTEHFPLTLESARPSHTSQYLCASIDPRGYQETQYFGPGTRLLVL.

The chain couples TRBV12-3 or TRBV12-4 to TRBJ1-6, with TRBD1 as a possible D gene (5 bases). The V gene lost 6 bases and the J gene lost 12 bases, with 12 bases spanning the gap. The CDR3 totals 12 residues. CDR3 nucleotides: TGTGCCAGCAGCCGTTCAGGGTTACCCCTCCACTTT. Translation: CASSRSGLPLHF.

The rearrangement joins TRBV5-1 to TRBJ2-5; TRBD1 matches at 7 bases. With 4 bases clipped from V and 5 bases from J, the junction kept 5 bases outside the gene matches. The CDR3 is 13 amino acids. The V gene's germline CDR1 is SGHRS and CDR2 YFSETQ. CDR3 coding DNA: TGCGCCAGCAGCGACGACAGGGCCGAGACCCAGTACTTC. Amino acids: CASSDDRAETQYF.

This clonotype occurred many times. The chain joins TRBV11-2 to TRBJ2-1; the D gene is possibly TRBD2 (5 bases). From germline, CDR1 is SGHAT and CDR2 FQNNGV. The CDR3 is 15 residues long. The V end lost 6 bases, the J end lost 0 bases, and 12 bases lay between the germline ends. The CDR3 loop is CASRRTSSSYNEQFF. CDR3 DNA: TGTGCCAGCAGACGGACTTCAAGCTCCTACAATGAGCAGTTCTTC.

This clonotype showed up just a few times. This chain uses TRBV20-1 with TRBJ2-5; D possibly corresponds to TRBD1 (5 bases). CDR1 is DFQATT and CDR2 is SNEGSKA in the germline V gene (reference sequence). V lost 4 bases and J lost 0, with 12 bases in between. This CDR3 spans 14 amino acids. CDR3 in DNA: TGCAGTGCTACCGCAGGGCGATACCAAGAGACCCAGTACTTC. It codes for CSATAGRYQETQYF.

This clonotype has just a few counts. The rearrangement links TRBV4-3 to TRBJ1-6; perhaps TRBD1 as D (6 bases). The CDR3 runs to 17 residues. V was pared by 2 bases and J by 7 bases, with 18 bases between. The germline V gene has CDR1 LGHNA and CDR2 YSLEER. The CDR3 spells CASSQLIQQGDNSPLHF. The CDR3 DNA follows: TGCGCCAGCAGCCAACTTATCCAACAGGGAGACAATTCACCCCTCCACTTT.

The chain joins TRBV6-1 to TRBJ2-5; possibly TRBD1 for D (5 bases). The CDR3 has 14 residues. The V gene's germline CDR1 is MNHNS and CDR2 SASEGT. V lost 1 base, J lost 5 bases, and 11 bases lay in between. Here the CDR3 reads CASSEVTATETQYF. CDR3 in DNA: TGTGCCAGCAGTGAAGTGACAGCGACTGAGACCCAGTACTTC.

This clonotype was seen a handful of times. The chain has TRBV7-9 and TRBJ1-3, with a possible D match to TRBD1 (5 bases). V shed 5 bases and J shed 3 bases, with 14 bases lying between them. CDR1 is SEHNR and CDR2 is FQNEAQ in the germline V gene (reference sequence). CDR3 size: 15 residues. CDR3: CASSRIGGSGNTIYF. Here the CDR3 DNA reads TGTGCCAGCAGCCGGATTGGGGGTAGTGGAAACACCATATATTTT.

This chain joins TRBV5-1 and TRBJ2-7; tentatively, D is TRBD1 (6 bases). Germline lookup yields CDR1 SGHRS and CDR2 YFSETQ. V lost 6 bases, J lost 6 bases, and 22 bases lay in between. The CDR3 is 15 amino acids. CDR3 amino acids: CASTMSGQGLAEQYF. CDR3 sequence (DNA): TGCGCCAGCACCATGTCCGGGCAGGGGTTGGCCGAGCAGTACTTC.

This clonotype was detected a few times. The V and J genes are TRBV7-2 and TRBJ2-7; TRBD1 matches at 7 bases. Germline V gene data show CDR1 as SGHTA and CDR2 as FQGNSA. V was pared by 5 bases and J by 2 bases, with 6 bases of the junction left unmatched. CDR3 size: 14 residues. CDR3 sequence (DNA): TGTGCCAGCAGCATCTACAGGGGACCCTACGAGCAGTACGTC. It is translated as CASSIYRGPYEQYV.

This clonotype has more than one count but fewer than ten. V and J are TRBV6-5 and TRBJ1-4, with TRBD1 matching 12 bases. V lost 8 bases to trimming and J lost 7 bases; unmatched junction nucleotides: 2. The CDR3 extends over 13 amino acids. Germline V gene sequence: CDR1 MNHEY, CDR2 SVGAGI. The CDR3 here is CASRDRGPEKLFF. In nucleotides, the CDR3 is TGTGCCAGCCGGGACAGGGGGCCTGAAAAACTGTTTTTT.

The table lists this clonotype with a few counts. The V call is TRBV10-3, the J call TRBJ2-7; D remains unclear. V was trimmed by 2 bases and J by 4 bases, leaving 12 bases between them. Germline assignment: CDR1 ENHRY and CDR2 SYGVKD. This CDR3 region has 14 residues. CDR3 residues: CAISEGWFQYEQYV. The CDR3 DNA reads as TGTGCCATCAGTGAGGGGTGGTTCCAGTACGAGCAGTACGTC.

V is TRBV12-5 and J is TRBJ2-3, with 8 bases that match TRBD2. From germline, CDR1 is LGHNT and CDR2 FRNRAP. The V segment lost 6 bases and the J segment 2 bases; nucleotides outside the gene matches: 7. The CDR3 loop spans 15 amino acids. Here the CDR3 reads CASGRPGGITDTQYF. The CDR3 nucleotides read TGTGCTAGTGGACGTCCGGGGGGGATCACAGATACGCAGTATTTT.

The rearrangement joins TRBV4-2 to TRBJ2-1, with 7 positions matching TRBD2. The germline V gene encodes CDR1 LGHNA and CDR2 YNFKEQ. V shed 1 base, J shed 8 bases, and the junction held 8 bases outside the gene matches. The CDR3 length is 15 residues. The CDR3 bases are TGTGCCAGCAGCCAAGCCCTGGCAGGGAGGGATGAGCAGTTCTTC. Amino acid sequence: CASSQALAGRDEQFF.